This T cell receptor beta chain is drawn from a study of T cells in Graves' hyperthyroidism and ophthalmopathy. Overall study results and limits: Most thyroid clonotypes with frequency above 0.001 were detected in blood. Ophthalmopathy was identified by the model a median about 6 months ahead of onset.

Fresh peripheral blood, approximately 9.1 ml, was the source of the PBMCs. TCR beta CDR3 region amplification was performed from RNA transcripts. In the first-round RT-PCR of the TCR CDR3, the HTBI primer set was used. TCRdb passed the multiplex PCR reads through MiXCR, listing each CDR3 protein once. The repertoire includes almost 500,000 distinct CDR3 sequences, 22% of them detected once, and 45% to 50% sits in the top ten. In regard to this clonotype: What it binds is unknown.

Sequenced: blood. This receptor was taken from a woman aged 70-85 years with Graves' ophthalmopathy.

The CDR3 DNA follows: TGTGCCAGCAGTGAAACAGGGAAGGGCACTGAAGCTTTCTTT. As protein: CASSETGKGTEAFF. V and J are TRBV6-1 and TRBJ1-1, with a weak D call TRBD1 (6 bases). CDR3 length equals 14 residues. V gave up 2 bases and J gave up 4 bases, with 11 bases separating them. Germline-derived CDR1 and CDR2 are MNHNS and SASEGT.